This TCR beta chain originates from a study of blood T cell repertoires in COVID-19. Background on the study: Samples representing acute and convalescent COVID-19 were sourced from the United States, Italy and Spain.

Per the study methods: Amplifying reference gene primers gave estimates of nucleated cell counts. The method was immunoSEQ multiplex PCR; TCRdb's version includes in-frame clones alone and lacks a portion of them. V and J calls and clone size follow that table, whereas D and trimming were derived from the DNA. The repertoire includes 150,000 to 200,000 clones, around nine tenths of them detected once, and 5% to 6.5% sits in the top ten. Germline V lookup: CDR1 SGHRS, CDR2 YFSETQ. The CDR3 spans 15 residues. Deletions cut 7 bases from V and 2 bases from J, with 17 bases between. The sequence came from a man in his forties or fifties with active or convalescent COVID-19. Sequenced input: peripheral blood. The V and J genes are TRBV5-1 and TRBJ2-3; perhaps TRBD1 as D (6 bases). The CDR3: CASGETGQHTDTQYF. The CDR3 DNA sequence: TGCGCCAGCGGTGAGACTGGACAGCACACAGATACGCAGTATTTT. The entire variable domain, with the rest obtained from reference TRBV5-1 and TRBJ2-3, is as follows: KAGVTQTPRYLIKTRGQQVTLSCSPISGHRSVSWYQQTPGQGLQFLFEYFSETQRNKGNFPGRFSGRQFSNSRSEMNVSTLELGDSALYLCASGETGQHTDTQYFGPGTRLTVL.